The clone carrying this TCR beta chain appeared a few times. The antigen is not known. This CDR3 contains 16 residues. The germline V gene encodes CDR1 DFQATT and CDR2 SNEGSKA (reference sequence). V was pared by 1 base and J by 5 bases, with 11 bases of the junction left unmatched. The data belong to a study of T cells after yellow fever vaccination. Turning to the study itself: For low cell numbers, libraries were made with SMART-Seq v4 Ultra Low Input.

TCR cDNA was made by 5'RACE template switching, adding a universal primer site and UMIs. TCRdb fed the 5' RACE reads into MiXCR, producing one record per CDR3 protein. The sample has approximately 550,000 distinct CDR3 sequences, under 25% seen once. Whole-study results and caveats: A small share of clonotypes appeared in both CD4 and CD8 compartments. Boosting was followed by the reappearance of most primary-vaccination clones (less than 98% CD4, about 90% CD8).

The source of this sequence is a man aged 30 to 39 who received the YFV17D yellow fever vaccine. Sequenced material: PBMCs, taken 15 days after the yellow fever booster vaccination. The chain combines TRBV20-1 with TRBJ2-3; the match to TRBD2 covers 8 bases. The CDR3 nucleotides are TGCAGTGCTAGAGGTACCGGGACTAGTACTGGAGATACGCAGTATTTT. This encodes CSARGTGTSTGDTQYF.